This TCR beta chain was documented in a study of cytomegalovirus exposure and HLA in healthy donors. At the level of the study: Later analysis reported that the roughly 120 validation repertoires shared the platform of the 650 to 700 first-cohort repertoires. Regarding the study as a whole: The finding came from a later analysis; first-cohort TCR clusters tended to co-occur in the roughly 110 validation repertoires.

The protocol was immunoSEQ multiplex PCR, while the TCRdb copy is restricted to in-frame clones and leaves out a portion. The data hold approximately 76,000 clones, with approximately 93% observed a single time. For this clone: Its antigen is unidentified.

This CDR3 comprises 14 residues. V lost 1 base to trimming and J lost 5 bases, with 9 bases between them. CDR1 and CDR2 (germline): KGHSH, LQKENI. This chain joins TRBV18 and TRBJ2-1; D unresolved. The receptor's source is a woman aged 18-30 years in good health and CMV-seropositive. The sample comprised PBMCs. Here the CDR3 DNA reads TGTGCCAGCTCACCACAGACCGGAGACAATGAGCAGTTCTTC. This gives the protein CASSPQTGDNEQFF.